The 27 T cell receptor beta chains below were found in one sample sequenced in a study of blood T cells in healthy people across ages. Combining a sample-barcoded 5' primer with a J-beta primer mix, a second PCR ran for about 7 to 11 cycles. TCRdb redid the calling of the 5' RACE reads with MiXCR, one entry per CDR3 protein. The sample contains about 800,000 distinct CDR3 sequences, 25% of which appear only once. A further study also used this sample, focusing on T cells of mothers and their children.

Specimen: blood. These TCRs come from a boy younger than 18 in good health.

The J gene is TRBJ2-4, the V gene TRBV28, with D perhaps matching TRBD2 (6 bases). Looked up from germline, CDR1 is MDHEN and CDR2 is SYDVKM. The CDR3 length is 15 residues. The V gene lost 3 bases and the J gene lost 5 bases, with 14 bases spanning the gap. CDR3 region: CASSFSSDLQNIQYF. The CDR3, as DNA: TGTGCCAGCAGTTTCTCTAGCGATCTACAAAACATTCAGTACTTC.

V is TRBV4-1 and J is TRBJ1-4, with D tentatively TRBD1 (5 bases). The V end lost 0 bases, the J end lost 8 bases, and 13 bases lay between the germline ends. The CDR3 consists of 15 residues. From germline, CDR1 is MGHRA and CDR2 YSYEKL. CDR3 sequence reads: CASSQEVGRVEKLFF. Here the CDR3 DNA reads TGCGCCAGCAGCCAAGAGGTTGGCAGGGTGGAAAAACTGTTTTTT.

The CDR3 sequence is CATSDTGPSSGANVLTF. The CDR3 DNA reads TGTGCCACCAGTGACACAGGGCCTAGCTCTGGGGCCAACGTCCTGACTTTC. The rearrangement uses TRBV24-1 and TRBJ2-6, with D maybe TRBD1 (6 bases). CDR1 and CDR2 from the germline V gene are KGHDR and SFDVKD. This CDR3 contains 17 residues. The V and J ends lost 4 bases and 0 bases respectively, with 12 bases between them.

This chain links TRBV2 with TRBJ2-1, with 10 bases fitting TRBD2. With 3 bases clipped from V and 7 bases from J, the junction kept 12 bases outside the gene matches. The CDR3 runs to 17 residues. The germline V gene has CDR1 SNHLY and CDR2 FYNNEI. Here the CDR3 reads CASSDWASGSGGNEQFF. For the CDR3, the DNA is TGTGCCAGCAGTGATTGGGCTAGCGGGAGTGGGGGGAATGAGCAGTTCTTC. The variable domain in full, with the rest retrieved from reference TRBV2 and TRBJ2-1, is EPEVTQTPSHQVTQMGQEVILRCVPISNHLYFYWYRQILGQKVEFLVSFYNNEISEKSEIFDDQFSVERPDGSNFTLKIRSTKLEDSAMYFCASSDWASGSGGNEQFFGPGTRLTVL.

There are many counts of this clonotype. The J gene is TRBJ2-5, the V gene TRBV5-5; 11 nucleotides match TRBD2. V was clipped by 3 bases and J by 4 bases; unmatched bases: 2. Germline V gives CDR1 SGHKS, CDR2 YYEKEE (reference sequence). The CDR3 sequence is 14 residues long. CDR3 loop: CASSSGTSGETQYF. CDR3 sequence (DNA): TGTGCCAGCAGCTCCGGGACTAGCGGAGAGACCCAGTACTTC.

This chain uses TRBV27 with TRBJ1-2; D is unclear. The CDR3 is 14 amino acids. Germline V gene sequence: CDR1 MNHEY, CDR2 SMNVEV (reference sequence). The V and J ends lost 0 bases and 3 bases respectively, with 8 bases between them. CDR3 loop: CASSLSGLDYGYTF. The CDR3 bases are TGTGCCAGCAGTTTATCAGGGCTTGACTATGGCTACACCTTC.

J is TRBJ2-3 and V is TRBV29-1; 7 bases fit TRBD2. Germline V gene sequence: CDR1 SQVTM, CDR2 ANQGSEA. This CDR3 region has 18 residues. With V trimmed by 4 bases and J by 0 bases, 16 bases remained unmatched. CDR3 nucleotide sequence: TGCAGCGTTGGAGGGAGGGCTAGCGGACCGGCAAGCACAGATACGCAGTATTTT. Its protein product is CSVGGRASGPASTDTQYF.

This clonotype has at least ten counts. The chain recombines TRBV6-2 or TRBV6-3 with TRBJ2-1; possible D gene TRBD1, 6 bases. Germline V gene data show CDR1 as MNHEY and CDR2 as SVGEGT. The V end was cut by 5 bases, the J end by 5 bases, with 7 bases between. The CDR3 extends over 12 amino acids. The CDR3: CASSPGDNEQFF. CDR3 nucleotide sequence: TGTGCCAGCAGTCCAGGGGACAATGAGCAGTTCTTC.

The chain is built from TRBV18 and TRBJ2-7; TRBD2 matches 14 bases. J gave up 12 bases and V 2 bases, and 3 bases lay outside the gene matches. The CDR3 extends over 13 amino acids. Germline CDR1 is KGHSH and CDR2 is LQKENI. CDR3 nucleotides: TGTGCCAGCTCACCAGGGACTAGCGGGAGCTTGTACTTC. As protein: CASSPGTSGSLYF.

This clonotype has a single count. The V gene is TRBV19, the J gene TRBJ2-4; D perhaps matches TRBD1 (5 bases). Germline V gene data show CDR1 as LNHDA and CDR2 as SQIVND (reference sequence). Deletions cut 6 bases from V and 6 bases from J, with 18 bases between. The CDR3 totals 15 residues. As DNA, the CDR3 is TGTGCCAGTAGCATAACTCCAGGGTTTTTAAACATTCAGTACTTC. This gives the protein CASSITPGFLNIQYF.

The chain is built from TRBV18 and TRBJ2-5; no definite D call. The V end was cut by 2 bases, the J end by 4 bases, with 5 bases between. This CDR3 region has 12 residues. CDR1 is KGHSH, CDR2 LQKENI, per germline. CDR3 in amino acids: CASSPSIETQYF. The CDR3, as DNA: TGTGCCAGCTCACCATCAATAGAGACCCAGTACTTC.

This clonotype appeared a single time. The chain joins TRBV4-3 to TRBJ2-5; D not resolved. The J call may be faulty, since TRBJ2-7 better matches the DNA end. From germline, CDR1 is LGHNA and CDR2 YSLEER. The CDR3 consists of 13 residues. The CDR3 reads CASSQDLLYEQYF. CDR3 nucleotide sequence: TGCGCCAGCAGCCAAGATCTACTCTACGAGCAGTACTTC.

This clonotype was observed a handful of times. One junction end does not reproduce the germline sequence, and a read error may be involved. The chain employs TRBV7-6 and TRBJ1-3; 11 bases are shared with TRBD1. Germline loops: CDR1 SGHVS, CDR2 FNYEAQ. The CDR3 sequence is 17 residues long. The CDR3 protein is CASSVADRGQAGNTIYF. CDR3 DNA sequence: TGTGCCAGCAGCGTAGCGGACAGGGGGCAGGCTGGAAACACCATATATTTT.

This clonotype has a handful of counts. The gene calls are TRBV4-1 and TRBJ2-7; D could derive from TRBD1 or TRBD2 (5 bases each). The germline gives CDR1 MGHRA, CDR2 YSYEKL. CDR3 length equals 14 residues. The V end was cut by 0 bases, the J end by 6 bases, with 12 bases between. For the CDR3, the DNA is TGCGCCAGCAGCCAAGATGAGGGGTTTCTCGAGCAGTACTTC. Protein: CASSQDEGFLEQYF.

The chain uses TRBV28 and TRBJ1-2; D gene unclear. Germline V gives CDR1 MDHEN, CDR2 SYDVKM. V gave up 7 bases and J gave up 3 bases, with 12 bases separating them. This CDR3 is built from 13 residues. The CDR3 nucleotides are TGTGCCAGCACCCTAAGGACGGACTATGGCTACACCTTC. Its translation is CASTLRTDYGYTF.

This clonotype was observed a few times. The genes are TRBV7-3 and TRBJ2-3; 8 bases align to TRBD1. This CDR3 contains 14 residues. Germline V CDR1 and CDR2: SGHTA, FQGTGA. Unmatched junction bases numbered 7, after V lost 5 bases and J lost 6 bases. The CDR3 region is CASSTGTGSDTQYF. CDR3 sequence (DNA): TGTGCCAGCAGCACCGGGACAGGATCGGATACGCAGTATTTT.

The chain has TRBV18 and TRBJ2-7; TRBD2 might be the D (6 bases). V lost 3 bases to trimming and J lost 7 bases, with 10 bases between them. Germline-derived CDR1 and CDR2 are KGHSH and LQKENI. The CDR3 runs 12 residues. The DNA of the CDR3 is TGTGCCAGCTCACCTCGGGGGTTTGAGCAGTACTTC. It specifies CASSPRGFEQYF.

The chain carries TRBV7-9 and TRBJ2-1; a weak D match, TRBD2 (6 bases). The better agreement between TRBJ2-7 and the DNA end casts doubt on the J call. Germline CDR1 reads SEHNR; CDR2 reads FQNEAQ (reference sequence). The CDR3 runs 15 residues. For the CDR3, the DNA is TGTGCCAGCAGCTCCGCGGCGGGGAAAACCTACGAGCAGTACTTC. It specifies CASSSAAGKTYEQYF.

The chain uses TRBV25-1 and TRBJ2-1, with 13 bases matching TRBD2. The CDR3 spans 18 residues. Germline V lookup: CDR1 MGHDK, CDR2 SYGVNS. V lost 2 bases, J lost 7 bases, and 11 bases stayed unmatched. In DNA form, the CDR3 reads TGTGCCAGCAGTGAAACCCGAACTAGCGGGAGGGCCTTAAATGAGCAGTTCTTC. This encodes CASSETRTSGRALNEQFF.

This clonotype is a singleton in its sample. The chain carries TRBV29-1 and TRBJ2-5; D is unclear. Near its end, the DNA agrees better with TRBJ2-1, so the J call may be wrong. This CDR3 comprises 13 residues. Germline CDR1 and CDR2: SQVTM and ANQGSEA. The CDR3 region is CSVEDTGNNEQFF. The DNA of the CDR3 is TGCAGCGTTGAAGACACGGGTAATAATGAGCAGTTCTTC.

This clonotype was counted a few times. The rearrangement joins TRBV7-2 to TRBJ2-3; D might be TRBD1 (5 bases). The CDR3 has 15 amino acids. Germline CDR1 reads SGHTA; CDR2 reads FQGNSA. V dropped 0 bases and J dropped 10 bases, with 17 bases sitting between them. The DNA of the CDR3 is TGTGCCAGCAGCTTAGCGCAGGGTTACCCGGAAGCGCAGTATTTT. Its protein is CASSLAQGYPEAQYF.

This clonotype was seen more than once but under ten times. The V call is TRBV7-2, the J call TRBJ1-6, with D uncertain. V dropped 1 base and J dropped 7 bases, with 8 bases sitting between them. The CDR3 runs to 14 residues. The germline gives CDR1 SGHTA, CDR2 FQGNSA. This chain's CDR3 is CASSLVRVNSPLHF. The CDR3 nucleotides read TGTGCCAGCAGCTTAGTCCGGGTAAATTCACCCCTCCACTTT.

The gene calls are TRBV11-2 and TRBJ1-1; TRBD1 is a possible D gene (5 bases). Germline V gives CDR1 SGHAT, CDR2 FQNNGV. CDR3 size: 13 residues. V was shortened by 3 bases and J by 9 bases, with 14 bases between the two germline ends. The DNA for the CDR3 is TGTGCCAGCAGCTTCCCGGGGGGATTTCAAGCTTTCTTT. This translates into CASSFPGGFQAFF.

The J gene is TRBJ1-4, the V gene TRBV20-1; no reliable D call. The V end lost 6 bases, the J end lost 7 bases, and 12 bases lay between the germline ends. Germline V gene lookup returns CDR1 DFQATT and CDR2 SNEGSKA (reference sequence). The CDR3 has 12 amino acids. The CDR3 sequence is CSATDAGEKLFF. CDR3 DNA sequence: TGCAGTGCAACAGACGCGGGTGAAAAACTGTTTTTT.

This clonotype has only a few counts. One junction end disagrees with the germline gene, perhaps due to a read error. This chain joins TRBV29-1 and TRBJ1-2; D not resolved. Germline V gives CDR1 SQVTM, CDR2 ANQGSEA. The CDR3 sequence is 12 residues long. The chain's CDR3 is CSVEDPFHGYTF. CDR3 bases: TGCAGCGTCGAAGACCCTTTCCATGGCTACACCTTC.

This chain joins TRBV29-1 and TRBJ1-1; possible D gene TRBD1, 6 bases. Germline CDR1 reads SQVTM; CDR2 reads ANQGSEA. The CDR3 length is 12 residues. Between the trimmed V and J ends, which lost 8 bases and 1 base, there was a span of 11 bases. CDR3 nucleotides: TGCAGCTCTCGACAGGAGAACACTGAAGCTTTCTTT. Protein product: CSSRQENTEAFF.

V usage is TRBV5-1 and J usage is TRBJ2-7; tentatively, D is TRBD1 (8 bases). The CDR3 extends over 15 amino acids. From germline, CDR1 is SGHRS and CDR2 YFSETQ. V was shortened by 5 bases and J by 1 base, with 16 bases between the two germline ends. The CDR3 region has the DNA TGCGCCAGCAGTTCGACAGGGGAGGGGTCCTACGAGCAGTACTTC. This codes for CASSSTGEGSYEQYF.